Listed below are T cell receptor beta chains from one sample, sequenced in a study of blood T cell repertoires in COVID-19. TCRdb's copy holds only in-frame clones and misses some; the assay was immunoSEQ multiplex PCR. The table includes around 170,000 clones, about four fifths detected once. The sequencing sample was made of peripheral blood. The receptors here all came from a man between 65 and 85 years old who had recovered from COVID-19. Each CDR3 is given with its conserved first and last residue.

TRBJ2-7	TRBV5-1	CASSPGLAGGVYEQYF
TRBJ2-7	TRBV25-1	CASSGGQGKQYF
TRBJ2-2	TRBV13	CASSLGGYAGDTGELFF
TRBJ2-7	TRBV28	CASTTAGSSRWEQYF
TRBJ2-1	TRBV27	CASSRENADLGLLFF
TRBJ2-7	TRBV18	CASSWTGGNEQYF
TRBJ1-5	TRBV28	CASSVSGTTSPPQHF
TRBJ2-1	TRBV14	CASSRDRGTYNEQFF
TRBJ1-6	TRBV7-2	CASSWGPQPNSPLHF
TRBJ2-5	TRBV3-1/TRBV3-2	CASSPGLTVETQYF
TRBJ2-7	TRBV4-2	CASSQDPGVSYEQYF
TRBJ2-7	TRBV10-2	CASSDGRGSYEQYF